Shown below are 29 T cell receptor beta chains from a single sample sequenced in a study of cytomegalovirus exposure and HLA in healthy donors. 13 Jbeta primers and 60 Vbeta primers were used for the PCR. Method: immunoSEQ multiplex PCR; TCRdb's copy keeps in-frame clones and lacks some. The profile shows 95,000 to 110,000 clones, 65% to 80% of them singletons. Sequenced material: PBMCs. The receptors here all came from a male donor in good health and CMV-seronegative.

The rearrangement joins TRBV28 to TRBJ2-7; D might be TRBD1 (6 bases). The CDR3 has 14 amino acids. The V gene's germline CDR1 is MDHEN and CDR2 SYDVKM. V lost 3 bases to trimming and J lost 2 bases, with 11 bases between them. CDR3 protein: CASSFRGATYEQYF. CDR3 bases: TGTGCCAGCAGTTTCAGGGGCGCAACCTACGAGCAGTACTTC.

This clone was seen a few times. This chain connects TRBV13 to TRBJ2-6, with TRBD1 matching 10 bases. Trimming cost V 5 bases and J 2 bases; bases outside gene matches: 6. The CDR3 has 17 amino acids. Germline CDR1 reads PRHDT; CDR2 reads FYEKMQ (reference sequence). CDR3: CASSPGDRGPGANVLTF. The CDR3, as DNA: TGTGCCAGCAGCCCCGGGGACAGGGGACCTGGGGCCAACGTCCTGACTTTC.

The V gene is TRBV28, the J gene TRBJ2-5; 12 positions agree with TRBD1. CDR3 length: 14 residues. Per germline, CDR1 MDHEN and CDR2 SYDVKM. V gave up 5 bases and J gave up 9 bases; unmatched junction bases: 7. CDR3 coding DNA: TGTGCCAGCAGTCCCGGGACAGGGGGCACCTCCCAGTACTTC. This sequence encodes CASSPGTGGTSQYF.

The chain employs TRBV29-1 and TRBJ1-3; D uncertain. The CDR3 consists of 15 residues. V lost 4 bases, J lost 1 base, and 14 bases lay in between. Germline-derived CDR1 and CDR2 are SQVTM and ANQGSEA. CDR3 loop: CSVGGKSGSGNTIYF. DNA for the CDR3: TGCAGCGTTGGAGGGAAATCGGGGTCTGGAAACACCATATATTTT.

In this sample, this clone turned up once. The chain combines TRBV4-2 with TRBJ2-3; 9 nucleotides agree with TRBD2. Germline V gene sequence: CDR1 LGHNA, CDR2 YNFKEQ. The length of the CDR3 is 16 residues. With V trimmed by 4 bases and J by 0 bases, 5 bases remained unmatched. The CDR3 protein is CASSLTSGTSTDTQYF. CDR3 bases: TGTGCCAGCAGCCTGACTAGCGGCACTAGCACAGATACGCAGTATTTT.

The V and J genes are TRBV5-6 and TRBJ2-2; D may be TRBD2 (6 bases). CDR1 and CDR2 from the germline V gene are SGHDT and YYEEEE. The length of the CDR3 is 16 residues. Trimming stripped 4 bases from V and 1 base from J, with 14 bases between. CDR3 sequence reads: CASSRGVAVNTGELFF. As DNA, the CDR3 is TGTGCCAGCAGCCGTGGTGTAGCGGTGAACACCGGGGAGCTGTTTTTT.

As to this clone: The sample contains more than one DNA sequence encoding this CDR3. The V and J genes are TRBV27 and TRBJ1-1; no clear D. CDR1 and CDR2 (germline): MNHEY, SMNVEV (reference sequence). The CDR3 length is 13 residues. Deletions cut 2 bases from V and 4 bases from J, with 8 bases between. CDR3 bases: TGTGCCAGCAGTTTACTGCTATCCACTGAAGCTTTCTTT. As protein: CASSLLLSTEAFF.

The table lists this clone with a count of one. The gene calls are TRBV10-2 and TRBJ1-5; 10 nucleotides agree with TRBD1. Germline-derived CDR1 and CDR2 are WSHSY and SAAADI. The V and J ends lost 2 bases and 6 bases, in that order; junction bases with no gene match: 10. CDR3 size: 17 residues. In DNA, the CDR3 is TGCGCCAGCAGTGAGAGGGACAGGGGATTGGTTTTTCAGCCCCAGCATTTT. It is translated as CASSERDRGLVFQPQHF.

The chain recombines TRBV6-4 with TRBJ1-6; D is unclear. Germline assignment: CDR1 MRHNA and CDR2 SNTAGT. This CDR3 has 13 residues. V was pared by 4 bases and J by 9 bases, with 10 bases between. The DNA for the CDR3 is TGTGCCAGCAGTGCGGAGGAGGGTTCACCCCTCCACTTT. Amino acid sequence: CASSAEEGSPLHF.

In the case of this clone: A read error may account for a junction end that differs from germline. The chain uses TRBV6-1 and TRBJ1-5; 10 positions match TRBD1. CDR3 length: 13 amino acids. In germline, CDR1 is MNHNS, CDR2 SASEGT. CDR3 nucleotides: TGTGCCAGCAATGGACAGGGGGACCAGCCCCAGCGTTTT. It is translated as CASNGQGDQPQRF.

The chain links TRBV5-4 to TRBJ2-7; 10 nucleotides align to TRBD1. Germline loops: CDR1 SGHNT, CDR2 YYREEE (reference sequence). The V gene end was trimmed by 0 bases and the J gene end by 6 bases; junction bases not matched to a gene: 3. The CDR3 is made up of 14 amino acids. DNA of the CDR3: TGTGCCAGCAGCTTGGCTCGGACAGGGGGCGAGCAGTACTTC. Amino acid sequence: CASSLARTGGEQYF.

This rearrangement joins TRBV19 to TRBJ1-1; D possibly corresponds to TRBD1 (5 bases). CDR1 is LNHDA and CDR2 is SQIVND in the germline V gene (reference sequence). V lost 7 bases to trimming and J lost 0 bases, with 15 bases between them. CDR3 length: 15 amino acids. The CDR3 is CASTVSDTLNTEAFF. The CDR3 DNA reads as TGTGCCAGTACGGTCTCGGACACATTGAACACTGAAGCTTTCTTT. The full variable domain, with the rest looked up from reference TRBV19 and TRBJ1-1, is DGGITQSPKYLFRKEGQNVTLSCEQNLNHDAMYWYRQDPGQGLRLIYYSQIVNDFQKGDIAEGYSVSREKKESFPLTVTSAQKNPTAFYLCASTVSDTLNTEAFFGQGTRLTVV.

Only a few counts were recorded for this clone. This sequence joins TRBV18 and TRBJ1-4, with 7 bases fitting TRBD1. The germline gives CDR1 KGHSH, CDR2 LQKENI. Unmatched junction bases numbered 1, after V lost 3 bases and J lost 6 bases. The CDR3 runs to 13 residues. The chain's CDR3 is CASSPGTDEKLFF. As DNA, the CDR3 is TGTGCCAGCTCACCCGGGACAGATGAAAAACTGTTTTTT. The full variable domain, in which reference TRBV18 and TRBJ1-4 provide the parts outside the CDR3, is NAGVMQNPRHLVRRRGQEARLRCSPMKGHSHVYWYRQLPEEGLKFMVYLQKENIIDESGMPKERFSAEFPKEGPSILRIQQVVRGDSAAYFCASSPGTDEKLFFGSGTQLSVL.

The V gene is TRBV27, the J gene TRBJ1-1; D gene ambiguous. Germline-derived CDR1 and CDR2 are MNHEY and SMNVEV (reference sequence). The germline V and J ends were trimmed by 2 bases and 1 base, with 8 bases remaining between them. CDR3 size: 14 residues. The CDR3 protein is CASSLREGNTEAFF. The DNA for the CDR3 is TGTGCCAGCAGTTTACGGGAGGGGAACACTGAAGCTTTCTTT.

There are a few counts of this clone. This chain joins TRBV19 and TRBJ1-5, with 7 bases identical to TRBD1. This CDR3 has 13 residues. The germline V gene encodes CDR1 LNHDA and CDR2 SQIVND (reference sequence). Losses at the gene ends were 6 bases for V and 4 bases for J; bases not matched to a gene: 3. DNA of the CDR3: TGTGCCAGTAGCGGGACAGCGAATCAGCCCCAGCATTTT. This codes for CASSGTANQPQHF.

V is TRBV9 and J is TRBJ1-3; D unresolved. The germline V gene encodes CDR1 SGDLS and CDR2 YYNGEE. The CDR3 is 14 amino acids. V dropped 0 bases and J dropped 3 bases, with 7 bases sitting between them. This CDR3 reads CASSVGFHGNTIYF. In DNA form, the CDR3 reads TGTGCCAGCAGCGTAGGTTTTCATGGAAACACCATATATTTT.

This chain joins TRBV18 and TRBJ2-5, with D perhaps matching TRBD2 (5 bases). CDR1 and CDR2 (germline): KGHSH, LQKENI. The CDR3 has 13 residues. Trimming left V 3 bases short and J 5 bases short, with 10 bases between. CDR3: CASSPPGFETQYF. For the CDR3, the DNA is TGTGCCAGCTCACCGCCGGGGTTTGAGACCCAGTACTTC.

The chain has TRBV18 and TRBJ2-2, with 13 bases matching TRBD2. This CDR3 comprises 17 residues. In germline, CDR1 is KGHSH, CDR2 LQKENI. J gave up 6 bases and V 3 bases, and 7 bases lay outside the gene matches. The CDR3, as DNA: TGTGCCAGCTCACCGCCGGGACTAGCGGGATCCTCCGGGGAGCTGTTTTTT. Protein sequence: CASSPPGLAGSSGELFF.

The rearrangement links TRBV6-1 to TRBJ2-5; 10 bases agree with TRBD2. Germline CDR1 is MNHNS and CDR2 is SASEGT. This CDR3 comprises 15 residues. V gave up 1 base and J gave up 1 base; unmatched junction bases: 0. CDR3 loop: CASSEVAGGQETQYF. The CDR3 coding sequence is TGTGCCAGCAGTGAAGTAGCGGGAGGCCAAGAGACCCAGTACTTC.

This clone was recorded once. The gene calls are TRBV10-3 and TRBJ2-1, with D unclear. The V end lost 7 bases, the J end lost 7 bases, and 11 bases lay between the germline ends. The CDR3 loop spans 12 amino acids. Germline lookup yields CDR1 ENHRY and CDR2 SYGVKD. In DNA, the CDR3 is TGTGCCATCACTTCCCGCGAAAATGAGCAGTTCTTC. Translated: CAITSRENEQFF.

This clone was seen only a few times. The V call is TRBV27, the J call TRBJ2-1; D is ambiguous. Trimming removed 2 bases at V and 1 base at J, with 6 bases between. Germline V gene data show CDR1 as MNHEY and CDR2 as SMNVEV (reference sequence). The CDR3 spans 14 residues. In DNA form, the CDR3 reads TGTGCCAGCAGTTTAGGAGTGTCCTACAATGAGCAGTTCTTC. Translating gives CASSLGVSYNEQFF.

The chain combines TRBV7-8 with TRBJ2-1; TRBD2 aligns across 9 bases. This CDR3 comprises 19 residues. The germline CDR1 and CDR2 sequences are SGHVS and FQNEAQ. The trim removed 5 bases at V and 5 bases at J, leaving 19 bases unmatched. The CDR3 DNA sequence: TGTGCCAGCAGCCGGGTAGGAATTTTTGGAGCGGGAGGTGACAATGAGCAGTTCTTC. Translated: CASSRVGIFGAGGDNEQFF.

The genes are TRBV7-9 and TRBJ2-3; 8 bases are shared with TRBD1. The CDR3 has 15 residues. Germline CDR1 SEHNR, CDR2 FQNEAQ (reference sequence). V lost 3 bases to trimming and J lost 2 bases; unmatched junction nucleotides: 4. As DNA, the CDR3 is TGTGCCAGCAGCTTTGGGCAGGGGGCCACAGATACGCAGTATTTT. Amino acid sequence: CASSFGQGATDTQYF.

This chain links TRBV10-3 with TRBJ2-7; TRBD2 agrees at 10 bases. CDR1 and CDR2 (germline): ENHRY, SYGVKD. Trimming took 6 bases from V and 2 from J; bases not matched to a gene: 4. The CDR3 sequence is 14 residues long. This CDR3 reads CAISGSGRTYEQYF. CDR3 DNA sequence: TGTGCCATCAGCGGTAGCGGGAGGACCTACGAGCAGTACTTC.

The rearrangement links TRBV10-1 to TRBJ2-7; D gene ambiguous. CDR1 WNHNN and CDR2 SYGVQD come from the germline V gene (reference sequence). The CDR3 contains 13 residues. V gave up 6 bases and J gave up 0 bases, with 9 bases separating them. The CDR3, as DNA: TGCGCCAGCAGCCCCCCAGACTCCTACGAGCAGTACTTC. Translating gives CASSPPDSYEQYF.

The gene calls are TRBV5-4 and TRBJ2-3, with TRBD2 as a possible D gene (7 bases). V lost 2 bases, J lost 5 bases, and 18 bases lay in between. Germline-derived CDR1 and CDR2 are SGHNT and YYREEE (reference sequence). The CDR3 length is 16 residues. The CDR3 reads CASSFKGGGPGDTQYF. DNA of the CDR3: TGTGCCAGCAGCTTTAAAGGGGGAGGGCCTGGAGATACGCAGTATTTT.

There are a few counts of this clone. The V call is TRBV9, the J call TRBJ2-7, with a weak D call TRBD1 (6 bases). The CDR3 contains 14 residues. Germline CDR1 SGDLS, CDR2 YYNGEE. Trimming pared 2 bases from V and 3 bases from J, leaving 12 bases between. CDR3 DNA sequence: TGTGCCAGCAGCGTGGGGGACACTTACTACGAGCAGTACTTC. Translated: CASSVGDTYYEQYF.

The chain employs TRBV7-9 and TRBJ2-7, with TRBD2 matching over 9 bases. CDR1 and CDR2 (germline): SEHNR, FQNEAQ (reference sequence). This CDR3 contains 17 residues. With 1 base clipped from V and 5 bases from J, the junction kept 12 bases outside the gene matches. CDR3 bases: TGTGCCAGCAGCTTAGTCAGACTAGCGGAGGGAGGTAACGAGCAGTACTTC. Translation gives CASSLVRLAEGGNEQYF. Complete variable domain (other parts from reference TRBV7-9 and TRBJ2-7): DTGVSQNPRHKITKRGQNVTFRCDPISEHNRLYWYRQTLGQGPEFLTYFQNEAQLEKSRLLSDRFSAERPKGSFSTLEIQRTEQGDSAMYLCASSLVRLAEGGNEQYFGPGTRLTVT.

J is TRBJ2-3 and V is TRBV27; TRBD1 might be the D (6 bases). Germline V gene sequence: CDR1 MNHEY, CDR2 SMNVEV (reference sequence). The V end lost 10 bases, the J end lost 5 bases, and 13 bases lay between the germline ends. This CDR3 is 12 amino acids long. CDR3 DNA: TGTGCCAAGGCAGGGGTGGGAGATACGCAGTATTTT. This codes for CAKAGVGDTQYF.